The TCR beta chain under discussion was sequenced for a study of shared clonotypes between healthy human individuals. Notes on the study in general: It was expected that sequencing depth would affect clonotype sharing among donors.

Concerning this clone itself: What it binds is not known.

CD45RO negativity and positive selection for CCR7 defined naive CD8 cells, a population that excluded terminally differentiated effector memory CD45RA+ cells. The donors, all of them Caucasian adults, lived in Nashville, Tennessee. V dropped 4 bases and J dropped 4 bases, with 28 bases sitting between them. The germline CDR1 and CDR2 sequences are SNHLY and FYNNEI. The CDR3 loop spans 19 amino acids. Genomic DNA (from each subset) was split evenly across several immunoSEQ plates. Repertoires were generated with immunoSEQ multiplex PCR, while TCRdb's copy carries only in-frame clones and drops some. The table records approximately 2,000,000 clones, 90% to 95% of them present only once.

The sequencing input was naive CD8+ T cells from PBMCs. The V and J genes are TRBV2 and TRBJ2-5, with D possibly being TRBD1 (5 bases). This sequence was found in a man aged 18 to 35 in good health. Some clones in this sample may be carry-over from other donors' samples. The CDR3 loop is CASSGSGPRAANTGETQYF. In nucleotides, the CDR3 is TGTGCCAGCAGTGGGTCCGGGCCCCGGGCGGCCAACACAGGAGAGACCCAGTACTTC.